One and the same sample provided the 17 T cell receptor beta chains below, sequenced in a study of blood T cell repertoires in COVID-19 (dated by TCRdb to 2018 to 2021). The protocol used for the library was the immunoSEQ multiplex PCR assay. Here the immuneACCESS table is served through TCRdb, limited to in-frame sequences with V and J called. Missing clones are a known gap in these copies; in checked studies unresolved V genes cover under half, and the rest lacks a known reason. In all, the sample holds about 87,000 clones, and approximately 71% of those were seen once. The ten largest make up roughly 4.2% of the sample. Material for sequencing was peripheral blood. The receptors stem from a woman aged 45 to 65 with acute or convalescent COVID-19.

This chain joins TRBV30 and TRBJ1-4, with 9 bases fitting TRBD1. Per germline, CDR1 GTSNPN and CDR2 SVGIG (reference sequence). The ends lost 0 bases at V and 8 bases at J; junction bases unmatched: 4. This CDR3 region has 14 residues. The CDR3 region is CAWSVQGAGEKLFF. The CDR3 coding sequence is TGTGCCTGGAGTGTACAGGGGGCGGGAGAAAAACTGTTTTTT.

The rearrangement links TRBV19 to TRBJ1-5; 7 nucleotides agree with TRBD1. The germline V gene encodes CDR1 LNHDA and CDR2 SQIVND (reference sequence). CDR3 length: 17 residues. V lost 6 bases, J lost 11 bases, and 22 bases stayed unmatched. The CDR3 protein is CASSFYPPGTVDWTQHF. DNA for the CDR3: TGTGCCAGTAGCTTTTACCCGCCCGGGACAGTAGACTGGACCCAGCATTTT.

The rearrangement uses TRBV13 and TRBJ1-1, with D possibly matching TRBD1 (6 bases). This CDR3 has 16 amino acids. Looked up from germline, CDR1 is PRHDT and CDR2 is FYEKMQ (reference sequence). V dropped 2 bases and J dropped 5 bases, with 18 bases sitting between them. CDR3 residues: CASSLIGRRGGTEAFF. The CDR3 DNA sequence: TGTGCCAGCAGCTTAATTGGTAGAAGGGGGGGTACTGAAGCTTTCTTT.

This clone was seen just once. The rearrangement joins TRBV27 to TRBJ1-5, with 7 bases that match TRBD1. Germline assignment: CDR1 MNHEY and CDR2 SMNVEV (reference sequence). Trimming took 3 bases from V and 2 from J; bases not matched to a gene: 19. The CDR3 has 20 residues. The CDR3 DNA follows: TGTGCCAGCAGTTTCCCTCACGGCAGGGGGAAGGAAGGGTGCAATCAGCCCCAGCATTTT. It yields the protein CASSFPHGRGKEGCNQPQHF.

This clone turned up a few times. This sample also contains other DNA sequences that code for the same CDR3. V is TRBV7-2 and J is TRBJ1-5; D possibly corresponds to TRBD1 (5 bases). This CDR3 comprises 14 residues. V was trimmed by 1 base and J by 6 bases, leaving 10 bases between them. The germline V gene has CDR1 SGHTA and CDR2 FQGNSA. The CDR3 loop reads CASSLGGGRQPQHF. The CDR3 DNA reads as TGTGCCAGCAGCTTAGGCGGGGGTCGTCAGCCCCAGCATTTT.

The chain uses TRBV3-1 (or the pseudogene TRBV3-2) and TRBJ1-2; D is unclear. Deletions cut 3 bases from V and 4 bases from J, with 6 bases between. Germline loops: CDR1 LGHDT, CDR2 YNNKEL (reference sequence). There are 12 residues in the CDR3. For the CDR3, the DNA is TGTGCCAGCAGCCACTCTAGCTATGGCTACACCTTC. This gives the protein CASSHSSYGYTF.

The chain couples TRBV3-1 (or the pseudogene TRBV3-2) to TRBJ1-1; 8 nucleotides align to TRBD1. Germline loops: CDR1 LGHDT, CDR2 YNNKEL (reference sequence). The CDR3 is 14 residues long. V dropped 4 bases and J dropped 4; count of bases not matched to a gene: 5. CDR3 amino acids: CASSLNRGVTEAFF. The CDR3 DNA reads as TGTGCCAGCAGCCTCAACAGGGGGGTCACTGAAGCTTTCTTT.

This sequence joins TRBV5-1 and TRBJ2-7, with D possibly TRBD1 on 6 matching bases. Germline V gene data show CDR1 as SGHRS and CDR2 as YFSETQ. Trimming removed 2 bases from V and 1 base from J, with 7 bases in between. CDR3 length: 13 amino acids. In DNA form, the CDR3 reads TGCGCCAGCAGCTTCGGACAGTCCTACGAGCAGTACTTC. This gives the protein CASSFGQSYEQYF.

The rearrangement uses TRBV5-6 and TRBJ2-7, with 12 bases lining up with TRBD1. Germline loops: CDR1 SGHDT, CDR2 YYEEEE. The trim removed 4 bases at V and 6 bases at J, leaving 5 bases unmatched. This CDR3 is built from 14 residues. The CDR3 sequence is CASSVGQGAFEQYF. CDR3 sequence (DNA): TGTGCCAGCAGCGTGGGACAGGGGGCGTTCGAGCAGTACTTC.

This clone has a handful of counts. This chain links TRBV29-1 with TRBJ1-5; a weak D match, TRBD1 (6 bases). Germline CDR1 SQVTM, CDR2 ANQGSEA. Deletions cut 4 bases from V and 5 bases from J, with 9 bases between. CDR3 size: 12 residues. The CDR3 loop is CSVGAGDQPQHF. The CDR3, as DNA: TGCAGCGTTGGGGCAGGGGATCAGCCCCAGCATTTT.

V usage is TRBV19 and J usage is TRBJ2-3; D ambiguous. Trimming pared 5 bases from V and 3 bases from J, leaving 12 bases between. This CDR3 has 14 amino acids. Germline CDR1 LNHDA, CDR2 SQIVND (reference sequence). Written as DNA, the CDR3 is TGTGCCAGTAGTGCTACCCTCCCTACAGATACGCAGTATTTT. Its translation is CASSATLPTDTQYF.

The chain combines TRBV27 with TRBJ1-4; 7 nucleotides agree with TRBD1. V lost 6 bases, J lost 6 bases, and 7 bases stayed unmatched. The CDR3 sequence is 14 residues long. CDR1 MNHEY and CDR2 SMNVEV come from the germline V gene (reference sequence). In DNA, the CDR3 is TGTGCCAGCAGAGCCCAGGGGGTGGATGAAAAACTGTTTTTT. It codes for CASRAQGVDEKLFF. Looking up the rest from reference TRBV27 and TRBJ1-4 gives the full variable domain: EAQVTQNPRYLITVTGKKLTVTCSQNMNHEYMSWYRQDPGLGLRQIYYSMNVEVTDKGDVPEGYKVSRKEKRNFPLILESPSPNQTSLYFCASRAQGVDEKLFFGSGTQLSVL.

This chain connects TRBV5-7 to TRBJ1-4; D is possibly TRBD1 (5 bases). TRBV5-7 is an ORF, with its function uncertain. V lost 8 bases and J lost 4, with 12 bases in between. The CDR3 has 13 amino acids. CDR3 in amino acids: CARGGTNNEKLFF. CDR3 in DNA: TGTGCCAGGGGAGGGACTAATAATGAAAAACTGTTTTTT.

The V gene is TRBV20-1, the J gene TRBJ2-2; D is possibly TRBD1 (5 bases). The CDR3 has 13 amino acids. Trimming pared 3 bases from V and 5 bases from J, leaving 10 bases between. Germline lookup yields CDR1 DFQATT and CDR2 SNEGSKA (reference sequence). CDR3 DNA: TGCAGTGCTAGTGACAGAACAACCGGGGAGCTGTTTTTT. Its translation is CSASDRTTGELFF.

CDR3 DNA: TGCGCCAGCAGTCAATCGGCCAGGGGAGAGACCCAGTACTTC. Translation gives CASSQSARGETQYF. V gene TRBV23-1 combines with J gene TRBJ2-5, with a tentative D call TRBD1 (6 bases). TRBV23-1 is an open reading frame whose function is uncertain. The CDR3 has 14 residues. V was cut by 0 bases and J by 4 bases, with 9 bases left in between.

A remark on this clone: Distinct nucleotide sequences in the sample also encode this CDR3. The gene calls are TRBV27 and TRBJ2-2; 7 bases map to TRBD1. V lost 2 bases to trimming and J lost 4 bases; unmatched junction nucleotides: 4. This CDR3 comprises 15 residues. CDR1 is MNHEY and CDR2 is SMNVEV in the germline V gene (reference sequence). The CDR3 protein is CASSLRGLGTGELFF. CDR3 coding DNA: TGTGCCAGCAGTTTAAGGGGGCTGGGCACCGGGGAGCTGTTTTTT.

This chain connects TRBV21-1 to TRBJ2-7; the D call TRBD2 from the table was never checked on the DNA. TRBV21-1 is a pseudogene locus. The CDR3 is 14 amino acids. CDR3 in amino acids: CASSMGGTVYEQYF. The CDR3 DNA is TGTGCCAGCAGCATGGGAGGAACCGTCTACGAGCAGTACTTC.